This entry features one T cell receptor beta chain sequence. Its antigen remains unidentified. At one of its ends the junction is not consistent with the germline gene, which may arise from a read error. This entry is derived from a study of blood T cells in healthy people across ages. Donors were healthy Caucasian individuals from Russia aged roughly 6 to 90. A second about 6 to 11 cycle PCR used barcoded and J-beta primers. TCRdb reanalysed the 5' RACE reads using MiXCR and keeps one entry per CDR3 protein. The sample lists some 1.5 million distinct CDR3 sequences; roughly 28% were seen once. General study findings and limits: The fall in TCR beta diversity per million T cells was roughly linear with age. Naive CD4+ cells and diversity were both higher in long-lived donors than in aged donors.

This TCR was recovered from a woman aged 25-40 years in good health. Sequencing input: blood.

This chain's CDR3 is CAGSPGTGVQPQHF. In nucleotides, the CDR3 is TGTGCCGGCAGTCCCGGGACAGGGGTCCAGCCCCAGCATTTT. The genes are TRBV6-6 and TRBJ1-5; 10 bases align to TRBD1. This CDR3 region has 14 residues. Per germline, CDR1 MNHNY and CDR2 SVGAGI (reference sequence).